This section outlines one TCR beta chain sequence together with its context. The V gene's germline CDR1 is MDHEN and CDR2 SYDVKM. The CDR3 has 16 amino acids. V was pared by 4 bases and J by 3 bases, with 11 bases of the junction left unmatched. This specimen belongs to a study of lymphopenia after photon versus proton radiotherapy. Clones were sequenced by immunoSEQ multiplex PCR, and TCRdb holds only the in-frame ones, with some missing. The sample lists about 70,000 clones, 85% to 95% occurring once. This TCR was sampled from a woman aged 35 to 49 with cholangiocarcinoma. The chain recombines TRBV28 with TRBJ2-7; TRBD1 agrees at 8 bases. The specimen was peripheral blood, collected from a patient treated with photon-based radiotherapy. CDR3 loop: CASSSPRDRSHYEQYF. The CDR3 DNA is TGTGCCAGCAGTTCGCCCCGGGACAGGTCCCACTACGAGCAGTACTTC.